One and the same sample provided the 20 T cell receptor beta chains below, sequenced in a study of T cell repertoires in cytomegalovirus infection. Each CDR3 protein gets one entry after TCRdb re-called the reads with MiXCR. The profile shows about 920,000 distinct CDR3 sequences, roughly 31% of them singletons. Their target antigens are unknown. Sequencing used cultured CD8+ T cells from PBMCs, obtained from culture after CMV antigen stimulation. These TCRs come from a human donor in good health (CMV status not recorded). Some clones in this sample may be carry-over from other donors' samples.

This chain uses TRBV29-1 with TRBJ2-7; 7 bases are shared with TRBD1. The CDR3 spans 13 residues. V trimming: 4 bases; J trimming: 2 bases; junction bases outside the gene matches: 5. Germline CDR1 reads SQVTM; CDR2 reads ANQGSEA. The CDR3 here is CSVAGTATYEQYF. CDR3 bases: TGCAGCGTTGCCGGGACAGCCACCTACGAGCAGTACTTC.

This clonotype occurred a few times. V and J are TRBV6-5 and TRBJ2-1; D could derive from TRBD1 or TRBD2 (5 bases each). Trimming removed 0 bases from V and 4 bases from J, with 13 bases in between. From germline, CDR1 is MNHEY and CDR2 SVGAGI. The CDR3 has 16 residues. CDR3 sequence (DNA): TGTGCCAGCAGTTACTCTCGGGACCTGACGTACAATGAGCAGTTCTTC. Translation gives CASSYSRDLTYNEQFF.

This chain joins TRBV5-4 and TRBJ2-1; the match to TRBD2 covers 7 bases. This CDR3 spans 15 amino acids. Germline V gene data show CDR1 as SGHNT and CDR2 as YYREEE (reference sequence). Germline trimming cut 5 bases from V and 2 bases from J; bases unmatched to any gene: 7. In DNA, the CDR3 is TGTGCCAGCAGTTCCCCGGGGACTACCTACAATGAGCAGTTCTTC. Translating gives CASSSPGTTYNEQFF.

The chain links TRBV7-6 to TRBJ1-2, with D maybe TRBD1 (5 bases). This CDR3 spans 13 amino acids. Trimming took 2 bases from V and 7 from J, leaving 11 bases between them. Germline V gives CDR1 SGHVS, CDR2 FNYEAQ. CDR3 protein: CASSLSLGGGYTF. The DNA of the CDR3 is TGTGCCAGCAGCTTAAGCCTGGGGGGTGGCTACACCTTC. Together with reference TRBV7-6 and TRBJ1-2, the CDR3 gives the full variable domain: GAGVSQSPRYKVTKRGQDVALRCDPISGHVSLYWYRQALGQGPEFLTYFNYEAQQDKSGLPNDRFSAERPEGSISTLTIQRTEQRDSAMYRCASSLSLGGGYTFGSGTRLTVV.

This chain joins TRBV29-1 and TRBJ2-5; 9 bases align to TRBD1. CDR3 length: 15 residues. V shed 2 bases and J 1 base; nucleotides not matched to a gene: 5. Germline CDR1 is SQVTM and CDR2 is ANQGSEA. Written as DNA, the CDR3 is TGCAGCGTTGAACCGGGACAGGGTATCCAAGAGACCCAGTACTTC. Residues: CSVEPGQGIQETQYF.

The CDR3 DNA sequence: TGTGCCAGCAGCCCGGGACAGGACAGCGACTACACCTTC. Protein product: CASSPGQDSDYTF. The chain uses TRBV5-4 and TRBJ1-2; 8 bases line up with TRBD1. Looked up from germline, CDR1 is SGHNT and CDR2 is YYREEE (reference sequence). V was clipped by 4 bases and J by 10 bases; unmatched bases: 9. The CDR3 runs 13 residues.

As to this clonotype: Mismatch with germline at one junction end may stem from a read error. The chain links TRBV6-1 to TRBJ1-2, with a weak D call TRBD1 (5 bases). Germline V CDR1 and CDR2: MNHNS, SASEGT. The CDR3 loop spans 10 amino acids. Here the CDR3 reads CVSEGNGYTF. CDR3 sequence (DNA): TGTGTCAGCGAGGGGAACGGCTACACCTTC.

This clonotype showed up many times. The gene calls are TRBV7-2 and TRBJ2-7, with D possibly matching TRBD2 (5 bases). The CDR3 has 13 residues. V was pared by 3 bases and J by 3 bases, with 9 bases between. The germline CDR1 and CDR2 sequences are SGHTA and FQGNSA. The CDR3 is CASSLNGVYEQYV. The CDR3 DNA sequence: TGTGCCAGCAGCTTGAACGGGGTCTACGAGCAGTACGTC.

The CDR3 nucleotides read TGTGCCAGCAGGCGAATCGACTCAAACTACAATGAGCAGTTCTTC. Translating it yields CASRRIDSNYNEQFF. The chain recombines TRBV28 with TRBJ2-1; D is unclear. The CDR3 is 15 residues long. The germline V and J ends were trimmed by 6 bases and 3 bases, with 15 bases remaining between them. Germline CDR1 is MDHEN and CDR2 is SYDVKM. The complete variable domain, with remaining parts taken from reference TRBV28 and TRBJ2-1, reads DVKVTQSSRYLVKRTGEKVFLECVQDMDHENMFWYRQDPGLGLRLIYFSYDVKMKEKGDIPEGYSVSREKKERFSLILESASTNQTSMYLCASRRIDSNYNEQFFGPGTRLTVL.

This clonotype appeared a few times. The chain employs TRBV6-6 and TRBJ2-3, with a possible D match to TRBD1 (5 bases). There are 15 residues in the CDR3. Germline loops: CDR1 MNHNY, CDR2 SVGAGI (reference sequence). Trimming stripped 4 bases from V and 4 bases from J, with 15 bases between. CDR3: CASSSFGALADTQYF. The CDR3 coding sequence is TGTGCCAGCAGTTCCTTTGGGGCCCTCGCAGATACGCAGTATTTT.

V and J are TRBV27 and TRBJ2-3; D not resolved. CDR1 is MNHEY and CDR2 is SMNVEV in the germline V gene (reference sequence). CDR3 length: 15 residues. V was cut by 5 bases and J by 6 bases, with 18 bases left in between. CDR3 loop: CASSPRTPPYDTQYF. Written as DNA, the CDR3 is TGTGCCAGCAGTCCCCGGACGCCTCCCTATGATACGCAGTATTTT.

The CDR3 nucleotides read TGTGCCAGCCGGGACAGCAGCCAGCCCCAGCATTTT. Translated, it gives CASRDSSQPQHF. V usage is TRBV12-3 or TRBV12-4 and J usage is TRBJ1-5; TRBD1 matches 7 bases. The CDR3 consists of 12 residues. The ends lost 8 bases at V and 7 bases at J; junction bases unmatched: 5.

The chain recombines TRBV3-1 with TRBJ2-7; D is undetermined. CDR1 and CDR2 from the germline V gene are LGHDT and YNNKEL (reference sequence). V was clipped by 4 bases and J by 0 bases, with 16 bases between them. This CDR3 is built from 16 residues. The CDR3, as DNA: TGTGCCAGCAGCCTGAGCGCCATCGCCAGCTCCTACGAGCAGTACGTC. Amino acid sequence: CASSLSAIASSYEQYV.

The chain links TRBV27 to TRBJ2-4; the D gene could be TRBD1 or TRBD2 (6 bases each). Trimming took 5 bases from V and 0 from J, leaving 11 bases between them. The germline gives CDR1 MNHEY, CDR2 SMNVEV (reference sequence). This CDR3 comprises 15 residues. DNA for the CDR3: TGTGCCAGCAGTCCCAGGGGAGGAGCCAAAAACATTCAGTACTTC. Translation: CASSPRGGAKNIQYF.

Remarks on this clonotype: An end of the junction differs from the germline gene, which may be a read error. The rearrangement joins TRBV7-9 to TRBJ1-2, with D unresolved. The germline CDR1 and CDR2 sequences are SEHNR and FQNEAQ (reference sequence). CDR3 size: 9 residues. The CDR3 sequence: CASSNGVPF. CDR3 nucleotides: TGTGCCAGCAGCAACGGGGTCCCTTTC.

The gene calls are TRBV6-6 and TRBJ1-6, with TRBD1 as a possible D gene (6 bases). Per the germline V gene, CDR1 is MNHNY and CDR2 is SVGAGI (reference sequence). The CDR3 spans 13 residues. V was trimmed by 8 bases and J by 4 bases, leaving 9 bases between them. CDR3 in amino acids: CASGGQYNSPLHF. CDR3 nucleotide sequence: TGTGCCAGCGGCGGACAGTATAATTCACCCCTCCACTTT.

This clonotype was detected only a few times. The chain is built from TRBV7-8 and TRBJ1-5; possibly TRBD1 for D (5 bases). Germline values: CDR1 SGHVS, CDR2 FQNEAQ. V shed 1 base and J shed 2 bases, with 12 bases lying between them. The CDR3 extends over 16 amino acids. The CDR3 DNA sequence: TGTGCCAGCAGCTTAGTGACCCAGGGTGGCAATCAGCCCCAGCATTTT. It encodes CASSLVTQGGNQPQHF.

CDR3 sequence: CASSLGQGMETQYF. Written as DNA, the CDR3 is TGCGCCAGCAGCTTAGGTCAGGGTATGGAGACCCAGTACTTC. The chain recombines TRBV5-1 with TRBJ2-5; a weak D match, TRBD1 (5 bases). The germline V gene encodes CDR1 SGHRS and CDR2 YFSETQ. Trimming shortened V by 2 bases and J by 5 bases, and 13 bases separated the two germline ends. CDR3 length equals 14 residues.

In this sample, this clonotype turned up once. This sequence joins TRBV7-9 and TRBJ2-3; 12 bases agree with TRBD2. The V and J ends lost 1 base and 4 bases, in that order; junction bases with no gene match: 6. CDR3 length: 17 residues. From germline, CDR1 is SEHNR and CDR2 FQNEAQ (reference sequence). This chain's CDR3 is CASSLGGLAGLSDTQYF. CDR3 sequence (DNA): TGTGCCAGCAGCTTAGGAGGACTAGCGGGGCTATCAGATACGCAGTATTTT.

The chain is built from TRBV12-3 or TRBV12-4 and TRBJ2-3; D remains unclear. V was trimmed by 5 bases and J by 8 bases, leaving 17 bases between them. The CDR3 extends over 14 amino acids. CDR3 in DNA: TGTGCCAGCAGTGCGGCAGGTGGCGGCGGTACGCAGTATTTT. Translating it yields CASSAAGGGGTQYF.